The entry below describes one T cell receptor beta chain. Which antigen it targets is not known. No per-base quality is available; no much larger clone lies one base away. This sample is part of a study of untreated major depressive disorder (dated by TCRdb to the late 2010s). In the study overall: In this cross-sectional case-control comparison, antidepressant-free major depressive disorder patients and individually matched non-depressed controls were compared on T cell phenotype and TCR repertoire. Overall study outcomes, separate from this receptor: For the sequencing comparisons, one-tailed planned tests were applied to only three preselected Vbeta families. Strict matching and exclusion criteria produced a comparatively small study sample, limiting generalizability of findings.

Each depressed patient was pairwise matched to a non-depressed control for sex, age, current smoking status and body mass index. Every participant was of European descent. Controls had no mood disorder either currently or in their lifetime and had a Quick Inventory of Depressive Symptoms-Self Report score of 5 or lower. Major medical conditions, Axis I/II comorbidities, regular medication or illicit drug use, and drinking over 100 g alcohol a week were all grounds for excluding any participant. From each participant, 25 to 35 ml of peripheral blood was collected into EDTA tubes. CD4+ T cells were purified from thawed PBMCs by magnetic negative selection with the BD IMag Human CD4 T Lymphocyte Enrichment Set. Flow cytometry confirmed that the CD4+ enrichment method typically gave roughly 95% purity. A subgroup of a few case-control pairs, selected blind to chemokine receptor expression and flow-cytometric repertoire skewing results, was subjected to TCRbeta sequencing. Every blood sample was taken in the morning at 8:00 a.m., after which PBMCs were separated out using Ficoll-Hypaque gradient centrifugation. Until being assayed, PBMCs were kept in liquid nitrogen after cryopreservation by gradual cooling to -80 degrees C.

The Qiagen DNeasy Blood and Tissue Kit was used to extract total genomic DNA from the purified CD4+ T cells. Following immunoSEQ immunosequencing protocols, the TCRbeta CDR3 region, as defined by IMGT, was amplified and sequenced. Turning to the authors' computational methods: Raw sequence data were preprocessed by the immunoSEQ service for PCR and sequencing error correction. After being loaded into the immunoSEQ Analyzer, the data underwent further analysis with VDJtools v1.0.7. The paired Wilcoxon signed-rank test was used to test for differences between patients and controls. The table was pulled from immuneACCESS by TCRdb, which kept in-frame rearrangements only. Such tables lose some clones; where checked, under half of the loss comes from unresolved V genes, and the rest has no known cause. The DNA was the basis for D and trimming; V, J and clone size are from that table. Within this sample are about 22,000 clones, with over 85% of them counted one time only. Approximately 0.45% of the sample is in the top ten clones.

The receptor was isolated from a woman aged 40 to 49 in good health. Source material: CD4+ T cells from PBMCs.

The sequenced DNA is TGTGCCAGCAGTGTATCAGGGGACACAGATACGCAGTATTTT. Its coded protein is CASSVSGDTDTQYF. The chain couples TRBV6-1 to TRBJ2-3; D gene: possibly TRBD1, on 6 matching bases. The CDR3 sequence holds 14 residues, the cysteine and phenylalanine included. Just CDR3 DNA is preserved here, 42 bases in frame from base 1. V loses 4 bases, J loses 2 bases, and the germline ends lie 10 bases apart. The germline V gene encodes CDR1 MNHNS and CDR2 SASEGT.